These 22 T cell receptor beta chains came from one sample sequenced in a study of T cell repertoires in cytomegalovirus infection. In TCRdb, the reads were re-called with MiXCR into one record per CDR3 protein. This repertoire shows about 770,000 distinct CDR3 sequences, about 29% found once; its top ten account for 10% to 15%. What these receptors recognize is not known. The sequencing used cultured CD8+ T cells from PBMCs, collected from culture after CMV antigen stimulation. These receptors were collected from a human donor in good health (CMV status not recorded). Some clones in this sample may be carry-over from other donors' samples.

The chain couples TRBV7-6 to TRBJ1-1, with 7 bases matching TRBD1. The CDR3 has 15 amino acids. V gave up 3 bases and J gave up 6 bases; unmatched junction bases: 10. The germline CDR1 and CDR2 sequences are SGHVS and FNYEAQ. Here the CDR3 DNA reads TGTGCCAGCAGCTTCGAAATCGGCAGGGGGGCTGAAGCTTTCTTT. Amino acids: CASSFEIGRGAEAFF. Full variable domain (remainder filled in from reference TRBV7-6 and TRBJ1-1): GAGVSQSPRYKVTKRGQDVALRCDPISGHVSLYWYRQALGQGPEFLTYFNYEAQQDKSGLPNDRFSAERPEGSISTLTIQRTEQRDSAMYRCASSFEIGRGAEAFFGQGTRLTVV.

This clonotype occurred a few times. This chain joins TRBV4-2 and TRBJ2-1, with D possibly matching TRBD2 (5 bases). The CDR3 consists of 16 residues. The V gene lost 0 bases and the J gene lost 6 bases, with 15 bases spanning the gap. Germline assignment: CDR1 LGHNA and CDR2 YNFKEQ. CDR3 protein: CASSQDPGGWANEQFF. CDR3 in DNA: TGTGCCAGCAGCCAAGATCCAGGCGGGTGGGCCAATGAGCAGTTCTTC.

This clonotype turned up a few times. V usage is TRBV2 and J usage is TRBJ2-2; D tentatively reads TRBD1 or TRBD2 (6 bases each). Germline CDR1 is SNHLY and CDR2 is FYNNEI. CDR3 length equals 16 residues. The V and J ends lost 7 bases and 3 bases respectively, with 18 bases between them. Here the CDR3 reads CASTEEGGADTGELFF. The DNA of the CDR3 is TGTGCCAGCACCGAAGAGGGGGGCGCGGACACCGGGGAGCTGTTTTTT.

The chain combines TRBV27 with TRBJ2-1; D may correspond to TRBD1 or TRBD2 (5 bases each). The CDR3 covers 15 residues. V dropped 2 bases and J dropped 6 bases, with 14 bases sitting between them. Germline CDR1 reads MNHEY; CDR2 reads SMNVEV (reference sequence). CDR3 coding DNA: TGTGCCAGCAGTTTAGGGGACCCAGGAGTCAATGAGCAGTTCTTC. Translating it yields CASSLGDPGVNEQFF.

V and J are TRBV4-3 and TRBJ1-1; D may be TRBD1 (5 bases). Deletions cut 5 bases from V and 0 bases from J, with 13 bases between. Per the germline V gene, CDR1 is LGHNA and CDR2 is YSLEER. There are 15 residues in the CDR3. CDR3 coding DNA: TGCGCCAGCAGCGCCCAGGAGGGGATGAACACTGAAGCTTTCTTT. Translated: CASSAQEGMNTEAFF.

This clonotype appeared many times. The chain joins TRBV7-6 to TRBJ1-1, with D unclear. This CDR3 spans 16 amino acids. The V and J ends lost 1 base and 5 bases respectively, with 17 bases between them. The V gene's germline CDR1 is SGHVS and CDR2 FNYEAQ. CDR3 sequence: CASSLDKEASGTEAFF. Here the CDR3 DNA reads TGTGCCAGCAGCTTAGATAAGGAGGCGTCGGGAACTGAAGCTTTCTTT.

In its sample, this clonotype was seen a few times. The genes are TRBV10-3 and TRBJ1-5, with 10 bases aligning to TRBD1. This CDR3 spans 13 amino acids. Looked up from germline, CDR1 is ENHRY and CDR2 is SYGVKD. V lost 10 bases and J lost 5; bases outside the gene matches: 5. CDR3 protein: CATSGQGDQPQHF. The CDR3 DNA follows: TGTGCCACCTCCGGACAGGGGGATCAGCCCCAGCATTTT.

The rearrangement joins TRBV19 to TRBJ1-1; D ambiguous. V gave up 8 bases and J gave up 3 bases, with 7 bases separating them. Germline assignment: CDR1 LNHDA and CDR2 SQIVND (reference sequence). The length of the CDR3 is 11 residues. The CDR3 is CASQAHTEAFF. The CDR3 DNA follows: TGTGCCAGTCAGGCCCACACTGAAGCTTTCTTT.

The chain employs TRBV20-1 and TRBJ2-5; 12 bases agree with TRBD2. Germline V lookup: CDR1 DFQATT, CDR2 SNEGSKA (reference sequence). The CDR3 runs to 18 residues. V shed 2 bases, J shed 7 bases, and the junction held 17 bases outside the gene matches. CDR3 region: CSARRRVGLAGGHGTQYF. The CDR3 DNA reads as TGCAGTGCTAGAAGGAGAGTGGGCCTAGCGGGGGGGCATGGGACCCAGTACTTC.

In this sample, this clonotype turned up many times. The rearrangement uses TRBV7-6 and TRBJ1-1; D is ambiguous. This CDR3 has 16 residues. Germline V gene lookup returns CDR1 SGHVS and CDR2 FNYEAQ. The V and J ends lost 2 bases and 5 bases respectively, with 18 bases between them. The DNA for the CDR3 is TGTGCCAGCAGCTTAAGTTCTCCCCCCCTCCGGACTGAAGCTTTCTTT. Translating gives CASSLSSPPLRTEAFF.

This clonotype was observed at least ten times. The chain is built from TRBV7-2 and TRBJ1-2, with D possibly TRBD1 on 5 matching bases. This CDR3 contains 13 residues. Trimming pared 5 bases from V and 8 bases from J, leaving 15 bases between. Germline CDR1 reads SGHTA; CDR2 reads FQGNSA. The CDR3 here is CASSLIGARGYTF. Written as DNA, the CDR3 is TGTGCCAGCAGCCTAATAGGGGCTAGAGGCTACACCTTC.

This chain uses TRBV2 with TRBJ1-2; tentatively, D is TRBD1 (5 bases). This CDR3 has 15 residues. CDR1 is SNHLY and CDR2 is FYNNEI in the germline V gene. Trimming cost V 1 base and J 6 bases, with 15 bases left between them. The chain's CDR3 is CASSEVFRGPDGYTF. The CDR3 DNA sequence: TGTGCCAGCAGTGAAGTTTTTAGGGGACCGGATGGCTACACCTTC.

This clonotype was found a few times. The chain links TRBV20-1 to TRBJ1-4; D may be TRBD1 (5 bases). Between the trimmed V and J ends, which lost 5 bases and 2 bases, there was a span of 9 bases. Per germline, CDR1 DFQATT and CDR2 SNEGSKA (reference sequence). CDR3 length: 13 residues. CDR3 coding DNA: TGCAGTGCTGCAGGGACCACTAATGAAAAACTGTTTTTT. It codes for CSAAGTTNEKLFF.

The chain uses TRBV10-2 and TRBJ2-7; unclear D gene. Deletions cut 3 bases from V and 3 bases from J, with 9 bases between. The germline V gene encodes CDR1 WSHSY and CDR2 SAAADI. The CDR3 has 13 amino acids. Written as DNA, the CDR3 is TGCGCCAGCAGTGATGGGATGCGCTACGAGCAGTACTTC. It specifies CASSDGMRYEQYF.

The sample holds a few counts of this clonotype. The chain employs TRBV11-2 and TRBJ2-1, with a tentative D call TRBD2 (5 bases). The CDR3 covers 13 residues. Trimming pared 7 bases from V and 10 bases from J, leaving 17 bases between. Germline V gives CDR1 SGHAT, CDR2 FQNNGV. The CDR3 DNA reads as TGTGCCAGCACCGCGGGTGGCCCTCGGGAGCAGTTCTTC. Amino acid sequence: CASTAGGPREQFF.

This clonotype was observed a few times. The chain couples TRBV12-3 or TRBV12-4 to TRBJ2-1; tentative D call: TRBD2 (5 bases). V was pared by 5 bases and J by 6 bases, with 17 bases between. This CDR3 is built from 15 residues. CDR3 DNA sequence: TGTGCCAGCAGTAACCGGGGTCTTCCCCTCAATGAGCAGTTCTTC. It translates to CASSNRGLPLNEQFF.

V usage is TRBV19 and J usage is TRBJ2-6; D is undetermined. Deletions cut 10 bases from V and 5 bases from J, with 6 bases between. The CDR3 is made up of 11 amino acids. Germline assignment: CDR1 LNHDA and CDR2 SQIVND (reference sequence). Here the CDR3 DNA reads TGTGCCACCGGACGGGCCAACGTCCTGACTTTC. This translates into CATGRANVLTF. Full variable domain (outside the CDR3, taken from reference TRBV19 and TRBJ2-6): DGGITQSPKYLFRKEGQNVTLSCEQNLNHDAMYWYRQDPGQGLRLIYYSQIVNDFQKGDIAEGYSVSREKKESFPLTVTSAQKNPTAFYLCATGRANVLTFGAGSRLTVL.

This clonotype was seen many times. The rearrangement joins TRBV7-9 to TRBJ2-1; TRBD2 agrees at 9 bases. V trimming: 4 bases; J trimming: 10 bases; junction bases outside the gene matches: 14. The CDR3 loop spans 16 amino acids. Germline V gene lookup returns CDR1 SEHNR and CDR2 FQNEAQ (reference sequence). CDR3 nucleotides: TGTGCCAGCAGCTCCTCGTCTGGCGGGGGGGTTGGGGAGCAGTTCTTC. Protein sequence: CASSSSSGGGVGEQFF.

The chain links TRBV5-6 to TRBJ2-2, with TRBD2 matching over 7 bases. Germline CDR1 is SGHDT and CDR2 is YYEEEE. The CDR3 length is 16 residues. V was clipped by 4 bases and J by 1 base; unmatched bases: 7. The CDR3 coding sequence is TGTGCCAGCAGCCCATTCGAGCGGGGGAACACCGGGGAGCTGTTTTTT. Protein sequence: CASSPFERGNTGELFF.

This clonotype appeared a few times. V usage is TRBV12-3 or TRBV12-4 and J usage is TRBJ2-3; TRBD2 is a possible D gene (6 bases). This CDR3 has 15 residues. The ends were cut back, 6 bases at V and 4 bases at J, with 17 bases in the middle. CDR3 region: CASRYGAGRPDTQYF. CDR3 sequence (DNA): TGTGCCAGCAGATATGGGGCGGGAAGACCAGATACGCAGTATTTT.

This rearrangement joins TRBV27 to TRBJ1-2; 7 positions match TRBD1. CDR1 and CDR2 (germline): MNHEY, SMNVEV (reference sequence). CDR3 length equals 13 residues. V was pared by 7 bases and J by 7 bases, with 9 bases of the junction left unmatched. CDR3 in DNA: TGTGCCAGCACCGGAGACAGGGCCTCTGGCTACACCTTC. Its protein is CASTGDRASGYTF.

The chain is built from TRBV5-6 and TRBJ1-1; no firm D call. Trimming cost V 1 base and J 7 bases, with 8 bases left between them. The CDR3 totals 12 residues. The V gene's germline CDR1 is SGHDT and CDR2 YYEEEE. The CDR3 sequence: CASSLYRLEAFF. The DNA for the CDR3 is TGTGCCAGCAGCTTGTATAGACTTGAAGCTTTCTTT. Full variable domain (outside the CDR3, taken from reference TRBV5-6 and TRBJ1-1): DAGVTQSPTHLIKTRGQQVTLRCSPKSGHDTVSWYQQALGQGPQFIFQYYEEEERQRGNFPDRFSGHQFPNYSSELNVNALLLGDSALYLCASSLYRLEAFFGQGTRLTVV.